Listed here are 13 T cell receptor beta chains from one sample, sequenced in a study of cytomegalovirus exposure and HLA in healthy donors. PCR was performed using 60 Vbeta and 13 Jbeta primers. TCRdb's table, derived via immunoSEQ multiplex PCR, lists solely in-frame clones and lacks some. The sample shows approximately 130,000 clones, 78% of them seen only once. Input material: PBMCs. All receptors derive from a woman aged 40 to 50 in good health and CMV-seronegative.

The J gene is TRBJ2-6, the V gene TRBV6-4; possible D gene TRBD2, 6 bases. The CDR3 has 15 amino acids. Germline assignment: CDR1 MRHNA and CDR2 SNTAGT. The ends were cut back, 3 bases at V and 3 bases at J, with 9 bases in the middle. CDR3 residues: CASSDTGVGANVLTF. In nucleotides, the CDR3 is TGTGCCAGCAGTGATACGGGGGTTGGGGCCAACGTCCTGACTTTC.

The chain links TRBV14 to TRBJ2-2; 9 bases fit TRBD1. Germline CDR1 and CDR2: SGHDN and FVKESK. The CDR3 loop spans 15 amino acids. V shed 2 bases and J 5 bases; nucleotides not matched to a gene: 3. The chain's CDR3 is CASSQLGQGTGELFF. CDR3 coding DNA: TGTGCCAGCAGCCAACTGGGACAGGGAACCGGGGAGCTGTTTTTT.

The genes are TRBV6-1 and TRBJ1-2; TRBD1 might be the D (6 bases). Trimming shortened V by 7 bases and J by 5 bases, and 11 bases separated the two germline ends. CDR3 length: 12 amino acids. Germline loops: CDR1 MNHNS, CDR2 SASEGT. The DNA of the CDR3 is TGTGCCAGCAAGGGGCAGGGGTATGGCTACACCTTC. Its translation: CASKGQGYGYTF.

This clone appeared a single time. The V and J genes are TRBV6-1 and TRBJ2-7; D is perhaps TRBD1 (5 bases). The CDR3 length is 12 residues. With 2 bases removed from V and 5 bases from J, the gap between germline ends came to 7 bases. CDR1 and CDR2 (germline): MNHNS, SASEGT. CDR3 in amino acids: CASSEQGDEQYF. The CDR3 nucleotides are TGTGCCAGCAGTGAACAGGGCGACGAGCAGTACTTC.

CDR3 bases: TGTGCCAGCAGCGTACCCAGGGATACAGATACGCAGTATTTT. Its translation: CASSVPRDTDTQYF. This chain links TRBV5-4 with TRBJ2-3; TRBD1 might be the D (5 bases). There are 14 residues in the CDR3. Per the germline V gene, CDR1 is SGHNT and CDR2 is YYREEE (reference sequence). The V and J ends lost 4 bases and 3 bases respectively, with 12 bases between them.

The chain recombines TRBV6-5 with TRBJ1-2, with 7 positions matching TRBD1. The CDR3 is 14 amino acids. Trimming removed 5 bases from V and 7 bases from J; junction bases left unmatched: 10. In germline, CDR1 is MNHEY, CDR2 SVGAGI. CDR3 nucleotides: TGTGCCAGCAGTCTCCGGGACAGTAATTCTGGCTACACCTTC. This translates into CASSLRDSNSGYTF.

This chain uses TRBV6-4 with TRBJ2-2; 8 positions agree with TRBD1. The CDR3 is 16 residues long. Trimming took 7 bases from V and 0 from J; bases not matched to a gene: 7. Germline V gene data show CDR1 as MRHNA and CDR2 as SNTAGT. The DNA of the CDR3 is TGTGCCAGCAAGAGGGCAGGGGGCACGAACACCGGGGAGCTGTTTTTT. Protein: CASKRAGGTNTGELFF.

The chain employs TRBV9 and TRBJ2-3; tentative D call: TRBD2 (6 bases). The germline CDR1 and CDR2 sequences are SGDLS and YYNGEE. V lost 4 bases, J lost 1 base, and 13 bases lay in between. This CDR3 comprises 15 residues. The DNA for the CDR3 is TGTGCCAGCAGCACCACCCCGGGGGGCACAGATACGCAGTATTTT. Its protein product is CASSTTPGGTDTQYF.

The rearrangement uses TRBV10-3 and TRBJ1-1; D may be TRBD1 (5 bases). V was trimmed by 1 base and J by 1 base, leaving 10 bases between them. The CDR3 has 15 amino acids. Germline V gives CDR1 ENHRY, CDR2 SYGVKD. CDR3 region: CAISEYGGENTEAFF. As DNA, the CDR3 is TGTGCCATCAGTGAGTACGGAGGGGAGAACACTGAAGCTTTCTTT.

The chain couples TRBV5-1 to TRBJ2-5, with 10 bases fitting TRBD2. J lost 5 bases, V lost 0 bases, and 10 bases had no gene match. Germline values: CDR1 SGHRS, CDR2 YFSETQ. CDR3 length: 17 residues. As DNA, the CDR3 is TGCGCCAGCAGCTTGGGGACTAGCGGAGGGTGGGAGGAGACCCAGTACTTC. Amino acids: CASSLGTSGGWEETQYF.

This sequence joins TRBV10-3 and TRBJ1-2; D not certain. Trimming took off 4 bases at V and 1 base at J, with 13 bases between the two ends. This CDR3 has 15 amino acids. CDR1 and CDR2 from the germline V gene are ENHRY and SYGVKD. The CDR3 bases are TGTGCCATCAGTGGATCGGCGGCTGATAACTATGGCTACACCTTC. Translation: CAISGSAADNYGYTF.

The V call is TRBV29-1, the J call TRBJ2-1; 7 bases are a match to TRBD2. Trimming took 5 bases from V and 4 from J; bases not matched to a gene: 8. The germline CDR1 and CDR2 sequences are SQVTM and ANQGSEA. This CDR3 is 14 amino acids long. The CDR3 protein is CSVRDSGGYNEQFF. CDR3 nucleotide sequence: TGCAGCGTTCGAGACTCCGGGGGGTACAATGAGCAGTTCTTC.

This clone was found once. Here the CDR3 reads CASSSFWDREPNTEAFF. In DNA, the CDR3 is TGTGCCAGCAGTTCCTTCTGGGACAGGGAGCCGAACACTGAAGCTTTCTTT. The chain is built from TRBV28 and TRBJ1-1; TRBD1 aligns across 9 bases. The trim removed 4 bases at V and 1 base at J, leaving 10 bases unmatched. Per germline, CDR1 MDHEN and CDR2 SYDVKM. The CDR3 consists of 17 residues.